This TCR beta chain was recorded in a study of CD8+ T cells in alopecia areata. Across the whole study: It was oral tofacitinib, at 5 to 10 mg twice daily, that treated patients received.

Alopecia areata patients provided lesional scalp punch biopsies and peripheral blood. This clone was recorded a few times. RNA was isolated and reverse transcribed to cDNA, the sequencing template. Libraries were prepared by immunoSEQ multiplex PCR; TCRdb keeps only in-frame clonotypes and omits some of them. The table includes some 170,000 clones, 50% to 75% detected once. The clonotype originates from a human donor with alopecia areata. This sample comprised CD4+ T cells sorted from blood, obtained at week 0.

The CDR3 is CASSYSDTQYF. In DNA form, the CDR3 reads TGTGCCAGCAGTTACTCAGATACGCAGTATTTT. V gene TRBV6-5 combines with J gene TRBJ2-3; unclear D gene. Germline loops: CDR1 MNHEY, CDR2 SVGAGI. V lost 0 bases and J lost 5, with 0 bases in between. The CDR3 runs 11 residues.